This T cell receptor (beta chain) emerged from a study of cytotoxic CD8 clonotypes in ibrutinib-treated CLL. Whole-study results and caveats: Samples were collected at differing times from sustained-remission and progressing patients. An increase in clonality occurred at ibrutinib response, followed by a return toward baseline at progression. Baseline clonality was higher than in age-matched healthy donors and moved in step with circulating CD8+ T-cell counts.

The germline V gene encodes CDR1 LNHDA and CDR2 SQIVND (reference sequence). Deletions cut 5 bases from V and 3 bases from J, with 10 bases between. CDR3 length equals 13 residues. The repertoire was sequenced with immunoSEQ multiplex PCR; TCRdb's copy has only in-frame clones and lacks some. The sample shows nearly 85,000 clones, 75% to 85% of them seen only once. Concerning this clone itself: Its specificity is not known.

The chain is built from TRBV19 and TRBJ2-5; D may be TRBD2 (5 bases). The material was PBMCs, obtained after 12 months of ibrutinib treatment. This sequence originates from a human donor with chronic lymphocytic leukemia. CDR3 sequence reads: CASSGGGKETQYF. CDR3 in DNA: TGTGCCAGTAGTGGCGGAGGAAAAGAGACCCAGTACTTC.